The clone carrying this T cell receptor beta chain was observed many times. Its antigen is as yet unknown. The study drew donors from healthy Caucasian individuals in Russia aged roughly 6 to 90. Trimming stripped 5 bases from V and 8 bases from J, with 24 bases between. The germline V gene has CDR1 SGHVS and CDR2 FNYEAQ. This CDR3 spans 17 amino acids. This entry is derived from a study of blood T cells in healthy people across ages. A second about 6 to 12 cycle PCR used barcoded and J-beta primers. Each single sample gave us at least 2.5 million CDR3-containing paired-end reads. TCRdb re-called the 5' RACE reads through MiXCR, storing one row per CDR3 protein. The sample gives 700,000 or so distinct CDR3 sequences, roughly two fifths of which show up once; around 30% is in the top ten. Findings of the study overall: Per-million-T-cell TCR beta diversity fell roughly linearly with age. Fewer expanded clones and more diversity marked long-lived versus aged donors.

Sequencing was carried out using blood. The V gene is TRBV7-6, the J gene TRBJ1-4; D remains unclear. This receptor was identified in a man older than 75 in good health. CDR3 residues: CASSRNLPGSLGEKLFF. DNA of the CDR3: TGTGCCAGCAGCCGGAACCTACCGGGGAGCTTGGGGGAAAAACTGTTTTTT.